This is a list of T cell receptor beta chains from one sample in a study of T cells in Graves' hyperthyroidism and ophthalmopathy. In TCRdb, the multiplex PCR reads were re-called with MiXCR into one record per CDR3 protein. The sample lists about 560,000 distinct CDR3 sequences; about 14% were seen once. Material for sequencing was blood. All receptors derive from a woman in her 40s with Graves' hyperthyroidism. CDR3s include the opening cysteine and the closing phenylalanine or tryptophan. The D gene is left open where the match is weak. Size is omitted from some rows. Given values are once, few, many or a class for expanded clones.

clone_size j_call v_call d_call cdr3_aa cdr3_nt
NA TRBJ1-5 TRBV24-1 TRBD1 CATSGQGGQPQHF TGTGCCACCAGTGGACAGGGGGGCCAGCCCCAGCATTTT
NA TRBJ2-3 TRBV29-1 TRBD1 CSVAPGQGVDTQYF TGCAGCGTTGCCCCGGGACAGGGGGTAGATACGCAGTATTTT
few TRBJ1-2 TRBV29-1 TRBD1 CSEGDRDYGYTF TGCAGCGAGGGGGACAGGGACTATGGCTACACCTTC
many TRBJ1-4 TRBV6-5 NA CASSYSIAEGGEKLFF TGTGCCAGCAGTTACTCGATTGCCGAAGGAGGTGAAAAACTGTTTTTT
many TRBJ2-1 TRBV5-1 TRBD2 CASSLAWAGGPSEQFF TGCGCCAGCAGCTTGGCCTGGGCGGGAGGGCCCAGTGAGCAGTTCTTC
few TRBJ1-4 TRBV9 NA CASSPGTNGATNEKLFF TGTGCCAGCAGCCCCGGGACAAACGGTGCAACTAATGAAAAACTGTTTTTT
many TRBJ2-1 TRBV7-2 NA CASSDTEFFPIYNEQFF TGTGCCAGCAGCGACACCGAGTTCTTCCCTATCTACAATGAGCAGTTCTTC
many TRBJ2-1 TRBV11-1 TRBD2 CATGLAGSYNEQFF TGTGCCACGGGACTAGCGGGATCCTACAATGAGCAGTTCTTC
many TRBJ2-3 TRBV6-1 NA CASSSHSTDTQYF TGTGCCAGCAGTTCCCATTCCACAGATACGCAGTATTTT
many TRBJ2-1 TRBV5-1 TRBD2 CASAGLASSYNEQFF TGCGCCAGTGCGGGACTAGCAAGCTCCTACAATGAGCAGTTCTTC
many TRBJ2-7 TRBV6-1 TRBD2 CASRKLAGEDYEQYF TGTGCCAGCAGAAAACTAGCGGGAGAAGACTACGAGCAGTACTTC
many TRBJ2-5 TRBV11-2 TRBD2 CASSIGTSGRRETQYF TGTGCCAGCAGCATAGGGACTAGCGGGAGGAGGGAGACCCAGTACTTC
many TRBJ2-7 TRBV11-2 NA CASSFVYPAGEQYF TGTGCCAGCAGCTTCGTATATCCAGCAGGCGAGCAGTACTTC
few TRBJ1-1 TRBV19 NA CASSMLIQGPLMNTEAFF TGTGCCAGTAGTATGTTAATACAGGGACCACTCATGAACACTGAAGCTTTCTTT
many TRBJ1-2 TRBV30 NA CAWIFPPGSSPAGYTF TGTGCCTGGATTTTTCCCCCCGGGAGCTCCCCCGCCGGCTACACCTTC
many TRBJ2-3 TRBV5-8 NA CASSPPSDTQYF TGTGCCAGCAGCCCCCCTTCAGATACGCAGTATTTT
many TRBJ2-7 TRBV11-3 NA CASSLVYDEQYF TGTGCCAGCAGCTTAGTCTACGACGAGCAGTACTTC
few TRBJ1-5 TRBV5-5 NA CASSAVASNQPQHF TGTGCCAGCAGCGCCGTGGCAAGCAATCAGCCCCAGCATTTT
many TRBJ2-1 TRBV7-2 NA CASSRIGPAYNEQFF TGTGCCAGCAGTCGTATTGGGCCTGCCTACAATGAGCAGTTCTTC
many TRBJ1-1 TRBV5-6 NA CASSDGGPGYTEAFF TGTGCCAGCAGCGACGGGGGCCCCGGGTACACTGAAGCTTTCTTT
NA TRBJ2-3 TRBV4-1 TRBD2 CASSQASGSTDTQYF TGCGCCAGCAGCCAAGCTAGCGGGAGTACAGATACGCAGTATTTT
NA TRBJ1-3 TRBV28 NA CASINTSGNTIYF TGTGCCAGCATAAATACTTCTGGAAACACCATATATTTT
many TRBJ1-5 TRBV30 NA CAWGTVSNQPQHF TGTGCCTGGGGAACAGTTTCCAATCAGCCCCAGCATTTT
many TRBJ2-3 TRBV7-8 NA CASSLRRDGTDTQYF TGTGCCAGCAGCTTACGCAGGGATGGTACAGATACGCAGTATTTT
few TRBJ2-1 TRBV29-1 TRBD2 CSVSSGRGNEQFF TGCAGCGTTTCTAGCGGGAGAGGGAATGAGCAGTTCTTC
NA TRBJ1-6 TRBV5-5 NA CASSLMTDQSSPLHF TGTGCCAGCAGCTTGATGACAGACCAAAGTTCACCCCTCCACTTT
NA TRBJ2-1 TRBV6-2/TRBV6-3 NA CASRINRREQFF TGTGCCAGCAGAATCAACAGGAGGGAGCAGTTCTTC
NA TRBJ2-3 TRBV14 NA CASSQPGHPSTDTQYF TGTGCCAGCAGCCAACCAGGACACCCTAGCACAGATACGCAGTATTTT
many TRBJ2-7 TRBV7-6 TRBD2 CASSPAREGAGSYEQYF TGTGCCAGCAGCCCAGCTCGGGAGGGAGCGGGATCCTACGAGCAGTACTTC
NA TRBJ2-3 TRBV7-2 NA CASSRRLNPSTDTQYF TGTGCCAGCAGCAGAAGGTTGAATCCTAGCACAGATACGCAGTATTTT
many TRBJ2-5 TRBV11-3 NA CASSFDSKETQYF TGTGCCAGCAGCTTCGACAGTAAAGAGACCCAGTACTTC
many TRBJ1-2 TRBV2 NA CASSDGRQGYTF TGTGCCAGCAGTGATGGCAGACAAGGCTACACCTTC
few TRBJ2-7 TRBV9 NA CASSVEIGSGYEQYF TGTGCCAGCAGCGTAGAAATCGGTAGCGGCTACGAGCAGTACTTC
many TRBJ2-7 TRBV25-1 TRBD2 CASSELASGGYEQYF TGTGCCAGCAGTGAACTCGCTAGCGGGGGCTACGAGCAGTACTTC
few TRBJ1-1 TRBV5-1 TRBD1 CASSPEGAGGTEAFF TGCGCCAGCAGCCCCGAGGGGGCGGGAGGAACTGAAGCTTTCTTT
many TRBJ2-2 TRBV18 NA CASRTEYTGELFF TGTGCCAGCCGTACAGAGTACACCGGGGAGCTGTTTTTT
many TRBJ2-7 TRBV9 TRBD2 CASSPGGGLGEQYF TGTGCCAGCAGCCCCGGGGGGGGTCTCGGGGAGCAGTACTTC
many TRBJ2-1 TRBV3-1 TRBD1 CASSQGQGVDNEQFF TGTGCCAGCAGCCAGGGACAGGGGGTCGATAATGAGCAGTTCTTC
many TRBJ2-2 TRBV7-3 TRBD1 CASSLGVDRGHAGELFF TGTGCCAGCAGCTTAGGAGTAGACAGGGGGCACGCCGGGGAGCTGTTTTTT
many TRBJ2-5 TRBV28 TRBD2 CASSLYLREAMGIRETQYF TGTGCCAGCAGTTTATACCTCCGGGAGGCGATGGGGATCCGAGAGACCCAGTACTTC
NA TRBJ1-1 TRBV5-1 NA CASSLVPKGKMNTEAFF TGCGCCAGCAGCTTGGTTCCCAAGGGAAAAATGAACACTGAAGCTTTCTTT
few TRBJ2-6 TRBV6-1 TRBD1 CAGSHIQGNPGANVLTF TGTGCCGGCAGTCATATACAGGGGAACCCCGGGGCCAACGTCCTGACTTTC
many TRBJ2-3 TRBV12-5 TRBD2 CASGLKPGTSGTTSTDTQYF TGTGCTAGTGGTTTGAAACCGGGGACTAGCGGGACCACTAGCACAGATACGCAGTATTTT
NA TRBJ1-1 TRBV7-9 NA CASSTSQAEDTEAFF TGTGCCAGCAGCACGTCCCAGGCCGAGGACACTGAAGCTTTCTTT
many TRBJ2-1 TRBV7-2 NA CASSAIPLYNEQFF TGTGCCAGCAGCGCGATACCCTTATACAATGAGCAGTTCTTC
many TRBJ2-1 TRBV18 NA CASSQAYNEQFF TGTGCCAGCTCACAGGCCTACAATGAGCAGTTCTTC
many TRBJ2-7 TRBV28 NA CASSAADPGYEQYF TGTGCCAGCAGTGCCGCTGATCCTGGCTACGAGCAGTACTTC
NA TRBJ1-2 TRBV9 NA CASSVGPIFYGYTF TGTGCCAGCAGCGTAGGACCGATTTTCTATGGCTACACCTTC